One sample yielded the 5 T cell receptor beta chains listed below, sequenced in a study of cytomegalovirus exposure and HLA in healthy donors. The table came from immunoSEQ multiplex PCR; TCRdb's copy has only in-frame clones and leaves some out. The sample shows 110,000 or so clones, about nine tenths of them seen only once. Sample: PBMCs. The receptors shown here come from a man aged 18 to 29 in good health and CMV-seropositive.

The rearrangement joins TRBV21-1 to TRBJ2-7; the table's D call of TRBD2 was not tested on the DNA. TRBV21-1 corresponds to a pseudogene. The CDR3 sequence is 17 residues long. The CDR3 DNA reads as TGTGCCAGCAGCAAAGGCTCGATACGGTCCTTCGGGTACGAGCAGTACTTC. Encoded protein: CASSKGSIRSFGYEQYF.

This chain links TRBV6-5 with TRBJ1-2; no firm D call. CDR3 length: 12 residues. V gave up 6 bases and J gave up 4 bases, with 9 bases separating them. CDR1 and CDR2 (germline): MNHEY, SVGAGI. The CDR3 DNA reads as TGTGCCAGCAGACAGAGCTCCTATGGCTACACCTTC. It specifies CASRQSSYGYTF.

This clone has just a few counts. The chain joins TRBV28 to TRBJ1-6, with 7 bases matching TRBD1. V was pared by 2 bases and J by 11 bases, with 6 bases of the junction left unmatched. The CDR3 runs to 14 residues. CDR1 is MDHEN and CDR2 is SYDVKM in the germline V gene. CDR3: CASSLDRVLTPLHF. CDR3 nucleotides: TGTGCCAGCAGTTTAGACAGGGTCTTGACACCCCTCCACTTT.

This clone has a handful of counts. This chain links TRBV7-2 with TRBJ1-2, with D possibly matching TRBD1 (6 bases). Germline CDR1 and CDR2: SGHTA and FQGNSA. V lost 5 bases, J lost 7 bases, and 23 bases lay in between. This CDR3 is 16 amino acids long. The chain's CDR3 is CASSQGPPGTRAGYTF. The CDR3 coding sequence is TGTGCCAGCAGCCAAGGCCCTCCCGGGACAAGGGCTGGCTACACCTTC.

The V call is TRBV12-5, the J call TRBJ2-5; a possible D gene is TRBD1 (6 bases). This CDR3 spans 14 amino acids. The germline gives CDR1 LGHNT, CDR2 FRNRAP. The germline V and J ends were trimmed by 7 bases and 1 base, with 13 bases remaining between them. CDR3 sequence: CASASGQPQETQYF. The CDR3 DNA sequence: TGTGCTAGTGCCTCCGGACAGCCCCAAGAGACCCAGTACTTC. The variable domain in full, completed from reference TRBV12-5 and TRBJ2-5, reads DARVTQTPRHKVTEMGQEVTMRCQPILGHNTVFWYRQTMMQGLELLAYFRNRAPLDDSGMPKDRFSAEMPDATLATLKIQPSEPRDSAVYFCASASGQPQETQYFGPGTRLLVL.